This T cell receptor beta chain is from a study of blood T cell repertoires in COVID-19. Looking at the study overall: Both acute and convalescent COVID-19 samples were obtained from the United States, Italy and Spain. The cDNA or gDNA used as material had been derived from T cells, B-cell-depleted T cells, or PBMCs.

Original handling: The assay estimated nucleated cells by amplifying reference gene primers. Only in-frame clones appear in the TCRdb table, and some are missing; sequencing was by immunoSEQ multiplex PCR. The D gene and trimming were derived from the DNA, and the V and J assignments and clone size from that table. The top ten clones hold over 15% of a sample with 84,000 or so clones, 85% of them seen once. The V end was cut by 1 base, the J end by 7 bases, with 9 bases between. The CDR3 covers 13 residues. Germline V gene sequence: CDR1 KGHDR, CDR2 SFDVKD. Input material: peripheral blood. The chain carries TRBV24-1 and TRBJ2-5; D call uncertain. This sequence was found in an elderly man with active or convalescent COVID-19. The CDR3 DNA reads TGTGCCACCAGTGATTTCCGATCCGGGACCCAGTACTTC. This translates into CATSDFRSGTQYF.